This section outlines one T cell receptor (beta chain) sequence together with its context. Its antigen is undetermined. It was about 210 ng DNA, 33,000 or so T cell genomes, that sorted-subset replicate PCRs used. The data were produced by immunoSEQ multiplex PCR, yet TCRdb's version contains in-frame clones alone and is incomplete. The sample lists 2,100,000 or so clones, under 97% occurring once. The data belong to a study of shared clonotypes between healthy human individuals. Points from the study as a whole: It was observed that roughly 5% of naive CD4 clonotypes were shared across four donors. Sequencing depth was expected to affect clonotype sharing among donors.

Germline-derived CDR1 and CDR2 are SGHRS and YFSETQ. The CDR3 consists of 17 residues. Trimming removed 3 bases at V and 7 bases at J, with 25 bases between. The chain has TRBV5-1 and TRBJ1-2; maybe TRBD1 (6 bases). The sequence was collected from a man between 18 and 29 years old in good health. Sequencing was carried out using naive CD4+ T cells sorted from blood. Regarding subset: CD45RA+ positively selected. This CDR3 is CASSSVGGDSRDFGYTF. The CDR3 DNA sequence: TGCGCCAGCAGCTCGGTCGGGGGCGACTCGAGGGATTTTGGCTACACCTTC.